This T cell receptor beta chain derives from a study of T cells in Graves' hyperthyroidism and ophthalmopathy. The CDR3 length is 14 residues. CDR1 SNHLY and CDR2 FYNNEI come from the germline V gene. With 3 bases removed from V and 7 bases from J, the gap between germline ends came to 12 bases. Overall study results and limits: Blood also showed most of the thyroid clonotypes that were expanded above 0.001. From stable hyperthyroidism, ophthalmopathy was separated by a 13 V-J model.

For this clonotype: Its specificity is unknown.

Uncontrolled infection, other autoimmune disease, pregnancy and lactation each barred patients from inclusion. On the basis of clinical symptoms, serum thyroxine and TRAb, thyroid ultrasound and orbital computed tomography, diagnoses were made. Amplified TCR beta CDR3 regions came from RNA transcripts. Primed by the HTBI set, a first-round RT-PCR was run on the TCR CDR3. TCRdb re-called the multiplex PCR reads through MiXCR, storing one row per CDR3 protein. The table has 530,000 or so distinct CDR3 sequences, 40% to 55% seen once. Sequencing was performed on peripheral blood or thyroid tissue (not recorded which). The chain links TRBV2 to TRBJ1-4, with D tentatively TRBD1 (5 bases). This sequence originates from a woman between 18 and 29 years old with Graves' hyperthyroidism. This CDR3 is CASSDASGTEKLFF. The CDR3 region has the DNA TGTGCCAGCAGTGATGCTAGCGGGACTGAAAAACTGTTTTTT.